This T cell receptor (beta chain) was observed in a study of T cells in Graves' hyperthyroidism and ophthalmopathy. Study findings and constraints: Most clonotypes that expanded in the thyroid above 0.001 also showed up in blood. In validation, the model predicted ophthalmopathy. These predictions came a median about 6 months before onset.

Notes on this clonotype: Its cognate antigen is unknown.

The TCR beta CDR3 regions underwent amplification using RNA transcripts as the source. RT-PCR in the first round (using the HTBI primer set) targeted the TCR CDR3. TCRdb processed the multiplex PCR reads anew with MiXCR; each CDR3 protein has one entry. The sample records some 440,000 distinct CDR3 sequences, more than 15% being singletons. If no ophthalmopathy progression occurred within 18 months, Graves' hyperthyroidism was stable. The CDR3 sequence is 15 residues long. The germline gives CDR1 MNHEY, CDR2 SMNVEV (reference sequence). Trimming took off 3 bases at V and 2 bases at J, with 12 bases between the two ends.

The clonotype comes from a woman under 30 with Graves' hyperthyroidism. The sample taken for sequencing was blood. The rearrangement joins TRBV27 to TRBJ2-3, with a tentative D call TRBD2 (5 bases). The CDR3 here is CASSFQRLTTDTQYF. CDR3 sequence (DNA): TGTGCCAGCAGTTTTCAGCGGCTAACCACAGATACGCAGTATTTT.